These 9 T cell receptor beta chains originate from one sample sequenced in a study of blood T cell repertoires in COVID-19. The table came from immunoSEQ multiplex PCR; TCRdb's copy has only in-frame clones and leaves some out. The sample yields some 130,000 clones, approximately 83% seen once. Sequencing was performed on peripheral blood. The receptors were sampled from a woman in her 50s who had recovered from COVID-19.

V usage is TRBV6-5 and J usage is TRBJ2-2; TRBD1 matches 9 bases. Germline assignment: CDR1 MNHEY and CDR2 SVGAGI. This CDR3 has 15 amino acids. The CDR3: CVCGDRAWMAGELFF. CDR3 coding DNA: TGTGTCTGTGGGGACAGGGCCTGGATGGCCGGGGAGCTGTTTTTT.

The chain links TRBV5-5 to TRBJ2-1, with a tentative D call TRBD1 (6 bases). This CDR3 is built from 16 residues. Germline CDR1 SGHKS, CDR2 YYEKEE (reference sequence). Between the trimmed V and J ends, which lost 2 bases and 7 bases, there was a span of 19 bases. The CDR3 reads CASSFPTGSGFNEQFF. CDR3 nucleotide sequence: TGTGCCAGCAGCTTCCCAACAGGGTCTGGGTTTAATGAGCAGTTCTTC.

In its sample, this clone was seen once. The chain is built from TRBV7-7 and TRBJ2-7; possibly TRBD2 for D (5 bases). Looked up from germline, CDR1 is SSHAT and CDR2 is FNYEAQ (reference sequence). The CDR3 extends over 13 amino acids. Between the trimmed V and J ends, which lost 5 bases and 6 bases, there was a span of 14 bases. The CDR3: CASSQNSEGEQYF. The CDR3 DNA is TGTGCCAGCAGCCAAAACAGTGAGGGCGAGCAGTACTTC.

The chain couples TRBV5-4 to TRBJ2-2, with D unclear. V gave up 2 bases and J gave up 7 bases, with 12 bases separating them. This CDR3 contains 14 residues. Germline assignment: CDR1 SGHNT and CDR2 YYREEE (reference sequence). CDR3 residues: CASSFSFANGELFF. In DNA form, the CDR3 reads TGTGCCAGCAGCTTTTCTTTCGCTAACGGGGAGCTGTTTTTT.

The chain employs TRBV18 and TRBJ1-1; 7 bases align to TRBD1. The CDR3 is 16 residues long. Germline V gene lookup returns CDR1 KGHSH and CDR2 LQKENI. V was pared by 1 base and J by 0 bases, with 5 bases of the junction left unmatched. CDR3 in amino acids: CASSPQVGQMNTEAFF. The CDR3 DNA follows: TGTGCCAGCTCACCACAGGTGGGACAGATGAACACTGAAGCTTTCTTT. The complete variable domain, with remaining parts taken from reference TRBV18 and TRBJ1-1, reads NAGVMQNPRHLVRRRGQEARLRCSPMKGHSHVYWYRQLPEEGLKFMVYLQKENIIDESGMPKERFSAEFPKEGPSILRIQQVVRGDSAAYFCASSPQVGQMNTEAFFGQGTRLTVV.

The rearrangement uses TRBV5-5 and TRBJ2-3; 7 bases line up with TRBD1. The CDR3 extends over 15 amino acids. The germline gives CDR1 SGHKS, CDR2 YYEKEE (reference sequence). J lost 4 bases, V lost 5 bases, and 10 bases had no gene match. The CDR3 here is CASRWSTGYADTQYF. Written as DNA, the CDR3 is TGTGCCAGCAGGTGGTCGACAGGGTACGCAGATACGCAGTATTTT.

The chain recombines TRBV19 with TRBJ2-3; no definite D call. Germline V gene sequence: CDR1 LNHDA, CDR2 SQIVND (reference sequence). This CDR3 has 15 amino acids. The ends were cut back, 5 bases at V and 0 bases at J, with 12 bases in the middle. CDR3 in DNA: TGTGCCAGTAGTGATCTTGGCAGAAGCACAGATACGCAGTATTTT. It encodes CASSDLGRSTDTQYF.

The J gene is TRBJ2-7, the V gene TRBV11-1, with D maybe TRBD2 (5 bases). The CDR3 is 13 amino acids. Deletions cut 3 bases from V and 3 bases from J, with 9 bases between. Germline V gene data show CDR1 as SGHAT and CDR2 as FQDESV (reference sequence). The CDR3 here is CASSLASGYEQYF. In nucleotides, the CDR3 is TGTGCCAGCAGCTTGGCCAGCGGCTACGAGCAGTACTTC.

The chain joins TRBV18 to TRBJ1-2; 8 nucleotides agree with TRBD1. The germline CDR1 and CDR2 sequences are KGHSH and LQKENI. With V trimmed by 6 bases and J by 6 bases, 15 bases remained unmatched. This CDR3 region has 16 residues. Here the CDR3 reads CASSLSGTGANNGYTF. For the CDR3, the DNA is TGTGCCAGCTCTCTTTCCGGGACAGGAGCTAATAATGGCTACACCTTC.